This entry describes one T cell receptor beta chain. Antigen: not known. Thyroid surgery took place with no prior treatment in any patient. Through MiXCR, TCRdb re-clonotyped the PCR reads. The profile shows about 30,000 clones, approximately 10% of them singletons. This specimen comes from a study of metastatic and nonmetastatic thyroid tumors. On the study more broadly: Thyroid patients, malignant and benign, had repertoires compared across blood and tumor or nodule tissue.

V lost 6 bases, J lost 7 bases, and 13 bases lay in between. Germline V gives CDR1 MNHEY, CDR2 SVGAGI. CDR3 size: 13 residues. Study findings and constraints: A significant increase in TCR beta diversity was reportedly seen in malignant thyroid tumors relative to benign nodules, in blood and tumor.

This TCR derives from a female donor with papillary thyroid cancer or a benign thyroid nodule (not recorded which). Some clones in this sample may be carry-over from other donors' samples. Sequencing was carried out using blood. The rearrangement links TRBV6-5 to TRBJ1-5; D gene ambiguous. The CDR3 DNA follows: TGTGCCAGCAGCTTAGGGTTCGGGCAGCCCCAGCATTTT. Its protein is CASSLGFGQPQHF.